One and the same sample provided the 31 T cell receptor beta chains below, sequenced in a study of sequential checkpoint blockade in melanoma. Treatment indicated: randomized to nivolumab then ipilimumab (arm A) or the reverse (arm B). The table came from immunoSEQ multiplex PCR; TCRdb's copy has only in-frame clones and leaves some out. The sample carries about 12,000 clones, 26% recorded once. Sequenced material: tumor tissue (inferred from file names), taken from a patient given nivolumab and ipilimumab in sequence. All receptors come from a human donor with melanoma.

This rearrangement joins TRBV11-3 to TRBJ1-1; 7 nucleotides agree with TRBD1. The CDR3 contains 16 residues. Germline CDR1 reads SGHNT; CDR2 reads YENEEA. V trimming: 6 bases; J trimming: 0 bases; junction bases outside the gene matches: 10. CDR3 sequence: CASSPGKGAMNTEAFF. For the CDR3, the DNA is TGTGCCAGCAGTCCAGGGAAGGGGGCAATGAACACTGAAGCTTTCTTT. Variable domain in full (rest from reference TRBV11-3 and TRBJ1-1): EAGVVQSPRYKIIEKKQPVAFWCNPISGHNTLYWYLQNLGQGPELLIRYENEEAVDDSQLPKDRFSAERLKGVDSTLKIQPAELGDSAVYLCASSPGKGAMNTEAFFGQGTRLTVV.

This sequence joins TRBV4-1 and TRBJ2-3; TRBD2 matches 10 bases. The length of the CDR3 is 17 residues. Germline V lookup: CDR1 MGHRA, CDR2 YSYEKL. V lost 3 bases, J lost 5 bases, and 11 bases stayed unmatched. In DNA, the CDR3 is TGCGCCAGCAGCCAGTCCCTAGCGGGGGCCGACGGAGATACGCAGTATTTT. It translates to CASSQSLAGADGDTQYF.

This chain links TRBV6-8 with TRBJ1-5; D remains ambiguous. V dropped 10 bases and J dropped 5 bases, with 15 bases sitting between them. The CDR3 extends over 13 amino acids. CDR1 is MNHGY, CDR2 SAAAGT, per germline. CDR3 amino acids: CATKRAAHQPQHF. Written as DNA, the CDR3 is TGTGCCACCAAGAGAGCAGCTCATCAGCCCCAGCATTTT.

This rearrangement joins TRBV19 to TRBJ2-2, with D possibly matching TRBD2 (6 bases). Germline V gives CDR1 LNHDA, CDR2 SQIVND (reference sequence). The CDR3 runs 16 residues. The V and J ends lost 5 bases and 2 bases respectively, with 15 bases between them. The CDR3 loop is CASSARGTGNTGELFF. CDR3 bases: TGTGCCAGTAGTGCCCGCGGGACCGGTAACACCGGGGAGCTGTTTTTT. The whole variable domain, filled in from reference TRBV19 and TRBJ2-2, reads DGGITQSPKYLFRKEGQNVTLSCEQNLNHDAMYWYRQDPGQGLRLIYYSQIVNDFQKGDIAEGYSVSREKKESFPLTVTSAQKNPTAFYLCASSARGTGNTGELFFGEGSRLTVL.

This clone was observed once. The chain carries TRBV23-1 and TRBJ1-2; D may be TRBD1 (6 bases). TRBV23-1 qualifies as an ORF whose function is uncertain. This CDR3 is built from 18 residues. V lost 3 bases, J lost 3 bases, and 23 bases lay in between. The CDR3 nucleotides are TGCGCCAGCAGTCAGAGAAAGGCCGACAGGCCCGATTACTATGGCTACACCTTC. Its protein is CASSQRKADRPDYYGYTF.

About this clone itself: A junction end diverges from the germline sequence, so it may reflect a read error. The J gene is TRBJ2-7, the V gene TRBV29-1; TRBD2 matches 12 bases. Per germline, CDR1 SQVTM and CDR2 ANQGSEA. This CDR3 is built from 14 residues. CDR3 region: CSVSTSGGAYGQYF. Written as DNA, the CDR3 is TGCAGCGTTTCGACTAGCGGGGGAGCTTACGGGCAGTACTTC.

Only a few counts were recorded for this clone. The chain is built from TRBV28 and TRBJ1-2, with unresolved D. Germline V gene data show CDR1 as MDHEN and CDR2 as SYDVKM. V lost 6 bases, J lost 6 bases, and 17 bases lay in between. This CDR3 region has 14 residues. The chain's CDR3 is CASSPLRARDGYTF. In DNA, the CDR3 is TGTGCCAGCAGCCCCTTGAGGGCACGGGATGGCTACACCTTC.

The J gene is TRBJ1-1, the V gene TRBV7-4, with 9 bases fitting TRBD1. From germline, CDR1 is SGHVT and CDR2 SQSDAQ. There are 13 residues in the CDR3. With V trimmed by 2 bases and J by 8 bases, 3 bases remained unmatched. The CDR3 DNA is TGTGCCAGCAGCTTAACCGACAGGGGGGAAGCTTTCTTT. Its protein product is CASSLTDRGEAFF. The variable domain in full, completed from reference TRBV7-4 and TRBJ1-1, reads GAGVSQSPRYKVAKRGRDVALRCDSISGHVTLYWYRQTLGQGSEVLTYSQSDAQRDKSGRPSGRFSAERPERSVSTLKIQRTEQGDSAVYLCASSLTDRGEAFFGQGTRLTVV.

This clone was seen at least ten times. This rearrangement joins TRBV11-3 to TRBJ2-7; D may be TRBD2 (6 bases). CDR1 is SGHNT and CDR2 is YENEEA in the germline V gene. CDR3 length: 17 residues. Trimming took off 3 bases at V and 7 bases at J, with 25 bases between the two ends. The CDR3 nucleotides are TGTGCCAGCAGCTTTTCCGCGCTAGCGCCTACCCCTCGGGAGCAGTACTTC. It yields the protein CASSFSALAPTPREQYF. The full variable domain, rest sourced from reference TRBV11-3 and TRBJ2-7, is EAGVVQSPRYKIIEKKQPVAFWCNPISGHNTLYWYLQNLGQGPELLIRYENEEAVDDSQLPKDRFSAERLKGVDSTLKIQPAELGDSAVYLCASSFSALAPTPREQYFGPGTRLTVT.

The sample holds a few counts of this clone. This chain links TRBV28 with TRBJ2-5; unclear D gene. CDR3 size: 15 residues. CDR1 is MDHEN and CDR2 is SYDVKM in the germline V gene. Trimming left V 4 bases short and J 3 bases short, with 15 bases between. CDR3 nucleotide sequence: TGTGCCAGCAGTTACTTCGGGTTACGCAAAGAGACCCAGTACTTC. Residues: CASSYFGLRKETQYF. The full variable domain, with the rest looked up from reference TRBV28 and TRBJ2-5, is DVKVTQSSRYLVKRTGEKVFLECVQDMDHENMFWYRQDPGLGLRLIYFSYDVKMKEKGDIPEGYSVSREKKERFSLILESASTNQTSMYLCASSYFGLRKETQYFGPGTRLLVL.

The J gene is TRBJ1-1, the V gene TRBV19; no definite D call. The germline V gene has CDR1 LNHDA and CDR2 SQIVND (reference sequence). This CDR3 spans 15 amino acids. Trimming took 3 bases from V and 1 from J, leaving 12 bases between them. In nucleotides, the CDR3 is TGTGCCAGTAGTATTCCCCTCGCAGGGAACACTGAAGCTTTCTTT. Amino acid sequence: CASSIPLAGNTEAFF.

This clone was found a few times. V usage is TRBV19 and J usage is TRBJ2-2; D gene uncertain. The CDR3 consists of 12 residues. With 5 bases removed from V and 3 bases from J, the gap between germline ends came to 4 bases. Germline CDR1 is LNHDA and CDR2 is SQIVND (reference sequence). Written as DNA, the CDR3 is TGTGCCAGTAGTTTGTACACCGGGGAGCTGTTTTTT. Encoded protein: CASSLYTGELFF.

This clone was recorded a few times. CDR3 in DNA: TGTGCCAGCTTCAGGGGACAGGCACTTCATTATGGCTACACCTTC. This sequence encodes CASFRGQALHYGYTF. The chain recombines TRBV28 with TRBJ1-2; 8 bases line up with TRBD1. Germline V gene sequence: CDR1 MDHEN, CDR2 SYDVKM. The J segment lost 5 bases and the V segment lost 8 bases, leaving 13 bases of the junction unmatched. The CDR3 consists of 15 residues.

V gene TRBV6-8 combines with J gene TRBJ2-7; D gene unclear. The CDR3 is 16 amino acids. Looked up from germline, CDR1 is MNHGY and CDR2 is SAAAGT. V lost 0 bases and J 3 bases, leaving 15 bases between the germline ends. The CDR3 sequence: CASSYSVGRQVYEQYF. CDR3 DNA sequence: TGTGCCAGCAGTTACTCGGTAGGACGGCAGGTCTACGAGCAGTACTTC.

In its sample, this clone was seen once. The chain combines TRBV18 with TRBJ1-5, with 12 bases that match TRBD1. This CDR3 has 16 residues. The germline gives CDR1 KGHSH, CDR2 LQKENI. Trimming removed 1 base from V and 5 bases from J; junction bases left unmatched: 3. CDR3 protein: CASSPRGQGADQPQHF. The CDR3 DNA follows: TGTGCCAGCTCACCACGGGGACAGGGGGCTGATCAGCCCCAGCATTTT.

Ten or more counts support this clone. This sequence joins TRBV7-2 and TRBJ2-1; no firm D call. Per germline, CDR1 SGHTA and CDR2 FQGNSA. CDR3 size: 13 residues. V was shortened by 0 bases and J by 4 bases, with 4 bases between the two germline ends. The CDR3 bases are TGTGCCAGCAGCTTAGCGCTGTACAATGAGCAGTTCTTC. Translation gives CASSLALYNEQFF.

The V call is TRBV29-1, the J call TRBJ1-1; 9 bases map to TRBD1. The ends lost 5 bases at V and 0 bases at J; junction bases unmatched: 4. Germline CDR1 reads SQVTM; CDR2 reads ANQGSEA. This CDR3 contains 14 residues. The CDR3 reads CSVRDRDMNTEAFF. CDR3 DNA sequence: TGCAGCGTTAGGGACAGGGATATGAACACTGAAGCTTTCTTT.

The J gene is TRBJ1-2, the V gene TRBV10-1; D is undetermined. CDR1 and CDR2 from the germline V gene are WNHNN and SYGVQD (reference sequence). The CDR3 extends over 13 amino acids. V was shortened by 0 bases and J by 4 bases, with 6 bases between the two germline ends. For the CDR3, the DNA is TGCGCCAGCAGTGAGTCCGCCAGCTATGGCTACACCTTC. Protein: CASSESASYGYTF.

The CDR3 region has the DNA TGCGCCAGCAGCTTACGACAGCTGACAGATACGCAGTATTTT. It yields the protein CASSLRQLTDTQYF. The J gene is TRBJ2-3, the V gene TRBV5-1; D may be TRBD1 (5 bases). This CDR3 has 14 amino acids. Germline CDR1 is SGHRS and CDR2 is YFSETQ. V lost 2 bases and J 3 bases, leaving 10 bases between the germline ends.

A few counts support this clone. This chain's CDR3 is CASSLERYDRNTEAFF. The CDR3 region has the DNA TGTGCCAGCAGCTTAGAAAGGTATGACAGGAACACTGAAGCTTTCTTT. The chain has TRBV11-3 and TRBJ1-1, with D maybe TRBD1 (5 bases). This CDR3 is 16 amino acids long. Germline V gene data show CDR1 as SGHNT and CDR2 as YENEEA. V was pared by 0 bases and J by 1 base, with 12 bases between.

This clone appeared a few times. The rearrangement joins TRBV11-3 to TRBJ2-4; D is unclear. Trimming removed 3 bases at V and 2 bases at J, with 11 bases between. The CDR3 is 15 amino acids. Per germline, CDR1 SGHNT and CDR2 YENEEA. The CDR3 sequence is CASSFSTPPKNIQYF. DNA of the CDR3: TGTGCCAGCAGCTTTTCGACTCCCCCCAAAAACATTCAGTACTTC.

The table lists this clone with many counts. This chain joins TRBV9 and TRBJ2-6; D remains unclear. This CDR3 has 12 amino acids. Germline V gene lookup returns CDR1 SGDLS and CDR2 YYNGEE. V lost 0 bases and J 5 bases, leaving 0 bases between the germline ends. CDR3 nucleotides: TGTGCCAGCAGCGTAGGGGCCAACGTCCTGACTTTC. Protein: CASSVGANVLTF.

This clone was seen a few times. The chain couples TRBV11-3 to TRBJ2-3; the match to TRBD2 covers 10 bases. Germline loops: CDR1 SGHNT, CDR2 YENEEA. Losses at the gene ends were 3 bases for V and 2 bases for J; bases not matched to a gene: 11. The CDR3 has 18 residues. The CDR3 region has the DNA TGTGCCAGCAGCTTTAAAAGCGGGGGGGCCGGAGTCACAGATACGCAGTATTTT. Its translation: CASSFKSGGAGVTDTQYF. Looking up the rest from reference TRBV11-3 and TRBJ2-3 gives the full variable domain: EAGVVQSPRYKIIEKKQPVAFWCNPISGHNTLYWYLQNLGQGPELLIRYENEEAVDDSQLPKDRFSAERLKGVDSTLKIQPAELGDSAVYLCASSFKSGGAGVTDTQYFGPGTRLTVL.

The V and J genes are TRBV7-8 and TRBJ2-5; unclear D gene. The CDR3 contains 15 residues. The V gene's germline CDR1 is SGHVS and CDR2 FQNEAQ. Trimming removed 4 bases at V and 5 bases at J, with 17 bases between. The DNA for the CDR3 is TGTGCCAGCAGCTCCTACCGGAAGGGCCAGGAGACCCAGTACTTC. It codes for CASSSYRKGQETQYF.

This clone was detected once. A read error may produce the germline difference seen at one junction end. This chain joins TRBV6-8 and TRBJ2-3; the match to TRBD1 covers 9 bases. Germline V gene lookup returns CDR1 MNHGY and CDR2 SAAAGT. The CDR3 runs 16 residues. The CDR3 DNA sequence: TGTGCCATCAGTGGGCTCGGGACAGGGCTCGCAGATACGCAGTATTTT. This translates into CAISGLGTGLADTQYF.

The CDR3 is CASSSGSSYEQYV. Here the CDR3 DNA reads TGTGCCAGCAGTTCTGGCAGTTCCTACGAGCAGTACGTC. The chain employs TRBV28 and TRBJ2-7; D is unresolved. The ends were cut back, 4 bases at V and 1 base at J, with 8 bases in the middle. Germline V gives CDR1 MDHEN, CDR2 SYDVKM. The CDR3 length is 13 residues.

The table lists this clone with a few counts. The chain is built from TRBV12-5 and TRBJ1-1; possibly TRBD1 for D (5 bases). This CDR3 is built from 16 residues. Germline CDR1 LGHNT, CDR2 FRNRAP. As DNA, the CDR3 is TGTGCCATCCGAGGGGCCAGAGATTGGGGCAAGACTGAAGCTTTCTTT. It yields the protein CAIRGARDWGKTEAFF. Supplemented by reference TRBV12-5 and TRBJ1-1, the full variable domain reads DARVTQTPRHKVTEMGQEVTMRCQPILGHNTVFWYRQTMMQGLELLAYFRNRAPLDDSGMPKDRFSAEMPDATLATLKIQPSEPRDSAVYFCAIRGARDWGKTEAFFGQGTRLTVV.

This clone has a single count. The chain couples TRBV16 to TRBJ1-2, with a tentative D call TRBD1 (5 bases). This CDR3 contains 13 residues. The germline CDR1 and CDR2 sequences are KGHSY and FQNENV. V lost 2 bases and J lost 4, with 8 bases in between. This CDR3 reads CASSQQGSYGYTF. CDR3 DNA sequence: TGTGCCAGCAGCCAACAGGGTAGCTATGGCTACACCTTC.

This clone was seen only once. V gene TRBV19 combines with J gene TRBJ2-1; 10 bases align to TRBD1. The CDR3 loop spans 15 amino acids. V lost 3 bases to trimming and J lost 5 bases; unmatched junction nucleotides: 4. Germline loops: CDR1 LNHDA, CDR2 SQIVND (reference sequence). The CDR3 sequence is CASSIWDRGDNEQFF. Here the CDR3 DNA reads TGTGCCAGTAGTATCTGGGACAGGGGAGACAATGAGCAGTTCTTC. Looking up the rest from reference TRBV19 and TRBJ2-1 gives the full variable domain: DGGITQSPKYLFRKEGQNVTLSCEQNLNHDAMYWYRQDPGQGLRLIYYSQIVNDFQKGDIAEGYSVSREKKESFPLTVTSAQKNPTAFYLCASSIWDRGDNEQFFGPGTRLTVL.

Here the CDR3 reads CSVEGAVDRSSYNEQFF. As DNA, the CDR3 is TGCAGCGTTGAAGGAGCGGTAGATCGTAGCTCCTACAATGAGCAGTTCTTC. J is TRBJ2-1 and V is TRBV29-1; tentatively, D is TRBD2 (5 bases). The CDR3 sequence is 17 residues long. Germline V gene sequence: CDR1 SQVTM, CDR2 ANQGSEA. Trimming pared 1 base from V and 0 bases from J, leaving 16 bases between.

This clone came up a few times. The V call is TRBV11-3, the J call TRBJ2-2; D is uncertain. Trimming removed 5 bases from V and 2 bases from J, with 12 bases in between. This CDR3 spans 15 amino acids. Germline CDR1 SGHNT, CDR2 YENEEA. The CDR3 DNA reads as TGTGCCAGCAGCCCCCCTTTACCTAACACCGGGGAGCTGTTTTTT. Protein sequence: CASSPPLPNTGELFF.